This TCR beta chain was sequenced during a study of blood T cell repertoires in COVID-19. This clone has a single count. This table comes from immunoSEQ multiplex PCR, and its TCRdb copy is limited to in-frame clones, with some not included. The sample yields around 86,000 clones, less than 85% seen once. The CDR3 loop spans 15 amino acids. The germline V gene encodes CDR1 SGHTA and CDR2 FQGTGA. Trimming took 2 bases from V and 2 from J, leaving 10 bases between them. The sequencing input was peripheral blood. This chain joins TRBV7-3 and TRBJ2-1; D is unclear. The clonotype comes from a man aged 80 or over with acute or convalescent COVID-19. CDR3 DNA: TGTGCCAGCAGCTTAGAAGTAGCTCCCTACAATGAGCAGTTCTTC. This gives the protein CASSLEVAPYNEQFF.